Listed below are T cell receptor beta chains from one sample, sequenced in a study of blood T cell repertoires in COVID-19. Clones were read by immunoSEQ multiplex PCR, and TCRdb kept only the in-frame ones, dropping some. The sample includes more than 200,000 clones, roughly 80% seen only once; the top ten take 7.9%. The specimen was peripheral blood. The receptors come from a woman older than 75 with acute or convalescent COVID-19. CDR3s include the opening cysteine and the closing phenylalanine or tryptophan. A D gene is named only where the DNA matches it firmly. Clone size appears in some rows only: once, few, many, or a class for an expanded clone.

abundance,d_gene,j_gene,len,v_gene,CDR3aa,CDR3nt
once,TRBD1,TRBJ1-5,14,TRBV19,CASSPTGGGQPQHF,TGTGCCAGTAGTCCCACAGGGGGCGGTCAGCCCCAGCATTTT
-,-,TRBJ2-2,14,TRBV6-5,CASSYDGGTGELFF,TGTGCCAGCAGTTACGACGGGGGCACCGGGGAGCTGTTTTTT
-,TRBD1,TRBJ1-6,18,TRBV7-9,CASSLSVGQGVRNSPLHF,TGTGCCAGCAGCTTATCGGTGGGACAGGGAGTTCGGAATTCACCCCTCCACTTT
-,-,TRBJ2-3,15,TRBV11-2,CASSLDGTRTDTQYF,TGTGCCAGCAGCTTAGATGGGACACGAACAGATACGCAGTATTTT
-,-,TRBJ1-1,11,TRBV6-1,CASSEGGVAFF,TGTGCCAGCAGTGAGGGAGGGGTAGCTTTCTTT
-,-,TRBJ1-5,17,TRBV19,CASSTRLASPGNQPQHF,TGTGCCAGTAGTACCAGGCTGGCCTCTCCCGGTAATCAGCCCCAGCATTTT
-,-,TRBJ1-4,12,TRBV10-3,CAIRGTGEKLFF,TGTGCCATCAGGGGAACAGGTGAAAAACTGTTTTTT
-,TRBD1,TRBJ1-1,15,TRBV3-1/TRBV3-2,CASSTGGVGNTEAFF,TGTGCCAGCAGCACAGGGGGCGTGGGGAACACTGAAGCTTTCTTT
few,-,TRBJ2-7,14,TRBV6-2/TRBV6-3,CASSTTSAVYEQYF,TGTGCCAGCAGTACTACGTCGGCAGTGTACGAGCAGTACTTC
-,-,TRBJ1-4,15,TRBV18,CASSLGSSSNEKLFF,TGTGCCAGCTCGCTAGGGAGTTCTTCTAATGAAAAACTGTTTTTT
-,-,TRBJ2-7,13,TRBV27,CATESGLNYEQYF,TGTGCCACCGAATCGGGACTGAACTACGAGCAGTACTTC
-,-,TRBJ1-4,14,TRBV5-4,CASSLRGGNEKLFF,TGTGCCAGCAGCTTGCGGGGGGGAAATGAAAAACTGTTTTTT
-,TRBD2,TRBJ2-1,14,TRBV5-1,CASSPGLIGSEQFF,TGCGCCAGCAGCCCGGGACTAATTGGGAGTGAGCAGTTCTTC
-,-,TRBJ2-1,14,TRBV29-1,CSVVAGKSYNEQFF,TGCAGCGTTGTCGCGGGGAAATCCTACAATGAGCAGTTCTTC
-,-,TRBJ1-5,12,TRBV11-2,CASSPVNQPQHF,TGTGCCAGCAGCCCCGTCAATCAGCCCCAGCATTTT
-,-,TRBJ2-5,15,TRBV7-9,CASSLLTVTQETQYF,TGTGCCAGCAGCTTACTTACGGTGACTCAAGAGACCCAGTACTTC
-,-,TRBJ1-3,16,TRBV2,CASSEEGLRSGNTIYF,TGTGCCAGCAGTGAAGAGGGGTTACGGTCTGGAAACACCATATATTTT
-,TRBD2,TRBJ2-2,16,TRBV7-3,CASSLRASGNTGELFF,TGTGCCAGCAGCTTAAGGGCTAGCGGAAACACCGGGGAGCTGTTTTTT
-,TRBD2,TRBJ2-2,16,TRBV18,CASSPPSAGGTGELFF,TGTGCCAGCTCACCACCGTCAGCGGGGGGCACCGGGGAGCTGTTTTTT
once,-,TRBJ2-2,18,TRBV21-1,CASSKPPLAGLRYGELFF,TGTGCCAGCAGCAAACCCCCCCTAGCGGGATTGCGGTACGGGGAGCTGTTTTTT
-,-,TRBJ2-3,16,TRBV5-5,CASSLKGGTLTDTQYF,TGTGCCAGCAGCCTTAAAGGAGGGACTCTCACAGATACGCAGTATTTT
-,-,TRBJ1-5,17,TRBV23-1,CASSQSAGGCGNQPQHF,TGCGCCAGCAGTCAATCCGCGGGGGGCTGTGGGAATCAGCCCCAGCATTTT
-,-,TRBJ1-1,13,TRBV6-5,CASIRTGYTEAFF,TGTGCCAGCATCCGAACAGGCTACACTGAAGCTTTCTTT
-,TRBD1,TRBJ1-1,14,TRBV6-5,CASLRRDRADEAFF,TGTGCCAGCCTTCGCCGGGACAGGGCGGATGAAGCTTTCTTT
-,-,TRBJ2-1,16,TRBV6-5,CASSYLGSGQGNEQFF,TGTGCCAGCAGTTACCTGGGATCAGGCCAGGGCAATGAGCAGTTCTTC
-,-,TRBJ1-1,14,TRBV7-2,CASSFGNSNTEAFF,TGTGCCAGCAGCTTCGGGAACAGCAACACTGAAGCTTTCTTT
few,-,TRBJ2-7,13,TRBV6-5,CASRTGQFYEQYF,TGTGCCAGCAGAACCGGACAGTTCTACGAGCAGTACTTC
-,-,TRBJ1-2,12,TRBV7-9,CASSSGNYGYTF,TGTGCCAGCAGCTCAGGGAACTATGGCTACACCTTC
-,TRBD1,TRBJ2-7,14,TRBV3-1/TRBV3-2,CASSHPQGAYEQYF,TGTGCCAGCAGCCACCCACAGGGGGCCTACGAGCAGTACTTC
-,TRBD1,TRBJ2-3,14,TRBV5-3,CARSFRDRGLSQYF,TGTGCCAGAAGCTTTCGGGACAGGGGCCTTTCGCAGTATTTT
-,TRBD1,TRBJ1-6,16,TRBV2,CASSVTGTGLNGALHF,TGTGCCAGCAGCGTTACCGGGACAGGGCTCAATGGGGCCCTCCACTTT
-,TRBD2,TRBJ2-1,17,TRBV6-2/TRBV6-3,CASSYSGLAGGYNEQFF,TGTGCCAGCAGTTACTCGGGACTAGCGGGGGGATACAATGAGCAGTTCTTC
-,-,TRBJ1-2,15,TRBV6-5,CASRSTQTFNYGYTF,TGTGCCAGCAGGTCGACTCAGACCTTTAACTATGGCTACACCTTC
-,TRBD2,TRBJ2-1,13,TRBV24-1,CATSEPAGDEQFF,TGTGCCACCAGTGAGCCAGCGGGGGATGAGCAGTTCTTC
-,TRBD2,TRBJ2-7,16,TRBV4-1,CASSQGRLAGAYEQYF,TGCGCCAGCAGCCAGGGAAGACTAGCGGGAGCCTACGAGCAGTACTTC
once,TRBD2,TRBJ2-1,16,TRBV7-2,CASSLLGRGSYNEQFF,TGTGCCAGCAGCTTACTCGGGAGGGGCTCCTACAATGAGCAGTTCTTC
-,TRBD2,TRBJ2-3,15,TRBV24-1,CATASSGGSTDTQYF,TGTGCCACCGCTTCTAGCGGGGGTAGCACAGATACGCAGTATTTT
-,TRBD2,TRBJ2-1,14,TRBV6-5,CASNGREGLGEQFF,TGTGCCAGCAATGGGCGGGAGGGCCTCGGTGAGCAGTTCTTC